Reported below is one TCR beta chain. The antigen it binds to is not known. No much larger clonotype is one base removed from it; base qualities were not supplied. The collaborating institutions used their own protocols to collect whole blood in K2EDTA tubes. Collaborator samples were shipped for TCRbeta analysis as frozen whole blood, isolated PBMCs, or DNA extracted from either sample type. There are 13 amino acids in the CDR3, from cysteine to phenylalanine inclusive. Just the 39-base CDR3 DNA is kept, in frame starting at base 1. For CDR1 and CDR2, the germline V gene (reference sequence) lists LGHDT and YNNKEL. A distance of 12 bases separates the germline ends of V and J, which lose 1 base and 9 bases respectively. The immunoSEQ Assay, a bias-controlled multiplex PCR, was used to amplify TCRbeta CDR3 regions from genomic DNA. In the authors' own workflow: Nucleated cell counts per sample were estimated from amplification of reference gene primers within the assay. To quantify the absolute abundance of each unique TCRbeta CDR3 rearrangement, sequence reads were collapsed and filtered. For each sample, productive Simpson clonality was calculated as the square root of Simpson's diversity index over productive rearrangements. Entries here come from immuneACCESS through TCRdb and include only in-frame sequences with V and J called. Some clones fail to appear in such tables; in the studies checked, an unresolved V gene covers under half of the shortfall, and the cause of the remainder is unknown. The V and J calls and clone size come from that table; D and trimming were worked out from the DNA. The sample data list fewer than 100,000 clones, and around 86% of these were observed just once. Clones ranked in the top ten supply 3.5% to 4.5% of the sample.

This specimen comes from a study of blood T cell repertoires in COVID-19 (dated by TCRdb to 2019 to 2021). With respect to the entire study: The collaborator samples originated in the United States, Italy and Spain and spanned the acute and convalescent phases of COVID-19. The prospective study material was composed of cDNA or gDNA derived from T cells, B-cell-depleted T cells, or PBMCs. The dataset comprised deeply sampled blood TCRbeta repertoires from subjects exposed to, actively infected with, or recovered from COVID-19. The repertoires were released in a freely available public database meant as a resource for research on the immune response to SARS-CoV-2. The samples were drawn from the first 160 participants of the ongoing ImmuneRACE study and from 1,254 subjects provided by 6 global collaborators. A de-identified subject ID, COVID-19 status, age in years and sex were almost always included in the sample metadata. HLA class I and class II types, where available, came from metadata supplied by the sample provider rather than from assay-based typing. Broader findings and caveats from the paper: The amount of clinical and demographic metadata varied by source and participant and was provided uncurated.

The chain is made from TRBV3-1 (or the pseudogene TRBV3-2) and TRBJ1-2, with TRBD1 perhaps the D gene, on 6 matching bases. The specimen sequenced was peripheral blood. This receptor was obtained from a man aged 55 to 70 with acute or convalescent COVID-19. The nucleotide sequence is given as TGTGCCAGCAGCCAAGGACAGGCACTGCGCTACACCTTC. Its protein product is CASSQGQALRYTF.